The sequence of this TCR beta chain was determined in a study of cytomegalovirus exposure and HLA in healthy donors. Study-wide findings and caveats: The records held CMV serostatus as the only immune exposure information. Most of the TCR beta V segments (in an earlier analysis) were productive either about 90% or about 30% of the time.

The PCR employed 60 Vbeta primers together with 13 Jbeta primers. Clones were sequenced by immunoSEQ multiplex PCR, and TCRdb holds only the in-frame ones, with some missing. The sample contains 110,000 or so clones, roughly 79% of which appear only once. This clone has more than one count but fewer than ten. What it recognizes is unknown. Sequencing was carried out using PBMCs. The receptor was derived from a woman aged 45-59 years in good health and CMV-seropositive.

The CDR3 here is CASSISGDSYNEQFF. DNA for the CDR3: TGTGCCAGCAGCATAAGCGGAGATTCCTACAATGAGCAGTTCTTC. The J gene is TRBJ2-1, the V gene TRBV9; TRBD2 is a possible D gene (5 bases). CDR1 is SGDLS, CDR2 YYNGEE, per germline. The V gene lost 4 bases and the J gene lost 1 base, with 12 bases spanning the gap. This CDR3 has 15 amino acids. Together with reference TRBV9 and TRBJ2-1, the CDR3 gives the full variable domain: DSGVTQTPKHLITATGQRVTLRCSPRSGDLSVYWYQQSLDQGLQFLIQYYNGEERAKGNILERFSAQQFPDLHSELNLSSLELGDSALYFCASSISGDSYNEQFFGPGTRLTVL.